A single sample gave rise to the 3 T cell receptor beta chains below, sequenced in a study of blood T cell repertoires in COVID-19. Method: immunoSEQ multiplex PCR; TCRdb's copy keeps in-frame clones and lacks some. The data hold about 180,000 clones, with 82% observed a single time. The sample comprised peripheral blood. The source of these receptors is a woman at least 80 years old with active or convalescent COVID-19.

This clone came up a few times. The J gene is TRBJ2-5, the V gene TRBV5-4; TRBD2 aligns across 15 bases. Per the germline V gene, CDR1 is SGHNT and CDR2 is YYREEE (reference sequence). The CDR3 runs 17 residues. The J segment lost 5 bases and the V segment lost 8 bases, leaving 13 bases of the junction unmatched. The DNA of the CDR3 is TGTGCCAGTGGACTAGCGGGAGGGCCTTGGCGTACCGAGACCCAGTACTTC. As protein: CASGLAGGPWRTETQYF.

The chain's CDR3 is CASRPPSTGDTIYF. The CDR3 nucleotides read TGTGCCAGCAGACCCCCTTCCACCGGGGACACCATATATTTT. The chain couples TRBV6-5 to TRBJ1-3; D ambiguous. Germline loops: CDR1 MNHEY, CDR2 SVGAGI. The CDR3 consists of 14 residues. V was cut by 6 bases and J by 8 bases, with 17 bases left in between.

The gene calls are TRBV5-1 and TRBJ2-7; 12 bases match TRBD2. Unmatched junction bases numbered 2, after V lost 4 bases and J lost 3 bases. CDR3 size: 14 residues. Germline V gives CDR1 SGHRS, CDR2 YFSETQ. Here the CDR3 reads CASSVTSGSYEQYF. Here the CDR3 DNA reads TGCGCCAGCAGCGTGACTAGCGGGAGCTACGAGCAGTACTTC.